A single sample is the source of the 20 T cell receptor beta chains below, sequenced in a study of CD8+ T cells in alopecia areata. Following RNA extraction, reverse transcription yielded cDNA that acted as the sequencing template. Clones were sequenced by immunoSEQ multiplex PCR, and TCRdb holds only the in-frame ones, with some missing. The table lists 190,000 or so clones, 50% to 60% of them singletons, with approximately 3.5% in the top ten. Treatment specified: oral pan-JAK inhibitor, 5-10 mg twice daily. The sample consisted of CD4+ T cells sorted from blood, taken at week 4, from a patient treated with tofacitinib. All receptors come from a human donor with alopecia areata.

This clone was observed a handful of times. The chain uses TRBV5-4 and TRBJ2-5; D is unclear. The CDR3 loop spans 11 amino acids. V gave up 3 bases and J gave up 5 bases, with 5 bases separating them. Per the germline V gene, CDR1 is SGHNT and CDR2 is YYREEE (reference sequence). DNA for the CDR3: TGTGCCAGCAGCTCCGCGGAGACCCAGTACTTC. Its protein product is CASSSAETQYF.

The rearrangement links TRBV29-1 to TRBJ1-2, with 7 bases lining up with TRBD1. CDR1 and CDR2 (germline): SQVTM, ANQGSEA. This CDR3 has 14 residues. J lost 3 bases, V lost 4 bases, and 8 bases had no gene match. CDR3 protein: CSVVGGQVHYGYTF. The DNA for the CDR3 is TGCAGCGTTGTGGGAGGACAGGTTCACTATGGCTACACCTTC.

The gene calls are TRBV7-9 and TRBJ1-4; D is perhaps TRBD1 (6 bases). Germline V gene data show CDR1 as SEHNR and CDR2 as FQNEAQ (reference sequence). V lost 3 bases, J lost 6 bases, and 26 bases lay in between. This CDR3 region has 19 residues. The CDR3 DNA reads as TGTGCCAGCAGCTTTGGAGTGGGGGCGATACCCTGGGGCTATGAAAAACTGTTTTTT. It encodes CASSFGVGAIPWGYEKLFF.

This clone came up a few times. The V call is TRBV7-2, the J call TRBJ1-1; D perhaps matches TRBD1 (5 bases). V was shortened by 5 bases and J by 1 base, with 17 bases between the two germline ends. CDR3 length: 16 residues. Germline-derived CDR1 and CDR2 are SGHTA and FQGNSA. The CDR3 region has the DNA TGTGCCAGCAGCCTAATGGGACGGGCCAGGAACACTGAAGCTTTCTTT. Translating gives CASSLMGRARNTEAFF.

The DNA of the CDR3 is TGCAGCGTTTCCGATCAAGACACGAGATATGGCTACACCTTC. As protein: CSVSDQDTRYGYTF. The V call is TRBV29-1, the J call TRBJ1-2, with D uncertain. V was cut by 5 bases and J by 5 bases, with 18 bases left in between. The CDR3 totals 14 residues. Germline V gene data show CDR1 as SQVTM and CDR2 as ANQGSEA.

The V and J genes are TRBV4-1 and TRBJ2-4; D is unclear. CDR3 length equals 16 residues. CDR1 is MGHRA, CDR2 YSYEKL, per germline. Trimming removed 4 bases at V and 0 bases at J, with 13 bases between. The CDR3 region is CASSPLGNIAKNIQYF. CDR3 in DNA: TGCGCCAGCAGCCCCCTGGGGAATATAGCCAAAAACATTCAGTACTTC.

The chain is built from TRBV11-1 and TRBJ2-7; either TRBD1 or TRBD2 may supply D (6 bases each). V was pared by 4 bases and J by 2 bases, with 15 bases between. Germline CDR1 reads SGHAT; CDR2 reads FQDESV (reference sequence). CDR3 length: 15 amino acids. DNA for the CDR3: TGTGCCAGCAGCTCCTCGCGGGACAAACCCTACGAGCAGTACTTC. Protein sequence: CASSSSRDKPYEQYF.

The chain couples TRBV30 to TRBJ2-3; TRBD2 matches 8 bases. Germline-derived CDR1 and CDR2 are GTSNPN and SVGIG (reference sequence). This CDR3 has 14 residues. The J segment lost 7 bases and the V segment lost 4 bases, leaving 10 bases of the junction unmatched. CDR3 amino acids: CAWTGGRYGHTQYF. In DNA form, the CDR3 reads TGTGCCTGGACGGGAGGGCGATACGGCCATACGCAGTATTTT.

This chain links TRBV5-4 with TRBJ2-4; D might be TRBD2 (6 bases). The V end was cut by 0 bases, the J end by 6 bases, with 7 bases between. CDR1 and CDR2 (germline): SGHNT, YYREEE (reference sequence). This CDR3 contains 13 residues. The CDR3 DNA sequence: TGTGCCAGCAGCTTGGCGGAGGGAAACATTCAGTACTTC. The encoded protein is CASSLAEGNIQYF.

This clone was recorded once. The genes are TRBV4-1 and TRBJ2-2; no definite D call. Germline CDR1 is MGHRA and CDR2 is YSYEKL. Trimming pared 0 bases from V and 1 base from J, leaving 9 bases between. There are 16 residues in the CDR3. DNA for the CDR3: TGCGCCAGCAGCCAAGAAAGAGAGGTGAACACCGGGGAGCTGTTTTTT. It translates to CASSQEREVNTGELFF.

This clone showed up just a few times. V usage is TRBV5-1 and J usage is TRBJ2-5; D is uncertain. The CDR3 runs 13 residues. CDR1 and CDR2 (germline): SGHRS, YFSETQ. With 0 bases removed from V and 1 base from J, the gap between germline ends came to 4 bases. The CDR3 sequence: CASSLAPQETQYF. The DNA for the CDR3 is TGCGCCAGCAGCTTGGCACCCCAAGAGACCCAGTACTTC.

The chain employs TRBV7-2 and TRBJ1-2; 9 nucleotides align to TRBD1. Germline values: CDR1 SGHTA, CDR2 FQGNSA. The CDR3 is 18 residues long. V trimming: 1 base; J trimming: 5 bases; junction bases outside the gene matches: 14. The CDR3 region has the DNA TGTGCCAGCAGCTTAGTTTGGGTCGGACAGGGGATTGGTTATGGCTACACCTTC. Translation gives CASSLVWVGQGIGYGYTF.

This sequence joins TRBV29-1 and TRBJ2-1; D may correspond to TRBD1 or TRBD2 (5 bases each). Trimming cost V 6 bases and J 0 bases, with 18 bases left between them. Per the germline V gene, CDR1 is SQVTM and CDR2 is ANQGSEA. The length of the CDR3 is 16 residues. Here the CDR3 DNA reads TGCAGCGTCCCGGGACCCCAGGCCAGCTCCTACAATGAGCAGTTCTTC. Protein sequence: CSVPGPQASSYNEQFF.

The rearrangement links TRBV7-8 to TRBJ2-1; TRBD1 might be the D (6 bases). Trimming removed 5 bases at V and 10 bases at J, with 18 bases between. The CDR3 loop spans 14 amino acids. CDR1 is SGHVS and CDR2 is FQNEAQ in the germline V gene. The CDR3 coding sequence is TGTGCCAGCAGCGCAGGAGCAGGGGTGCGCGAGCAGTTCTTC. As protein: CASSAGAGVREQFF.

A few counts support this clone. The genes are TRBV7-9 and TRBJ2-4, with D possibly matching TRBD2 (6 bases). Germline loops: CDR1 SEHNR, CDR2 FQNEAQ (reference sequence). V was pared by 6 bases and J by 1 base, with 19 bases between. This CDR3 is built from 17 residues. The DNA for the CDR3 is TGTGCCAGCAGACATGTTTCGGGGGAATTGGCCAAAAACATTCAGTACTTC. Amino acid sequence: CASRHVSGELAKNIQYF.

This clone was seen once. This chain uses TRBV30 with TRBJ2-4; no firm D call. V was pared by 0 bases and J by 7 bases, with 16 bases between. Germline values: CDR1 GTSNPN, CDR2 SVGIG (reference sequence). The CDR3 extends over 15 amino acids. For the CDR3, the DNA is TGTGCCTGGAGTGTAAGAGTGGCAGCTTGGAACATTCAGTACTTC. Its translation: CAWSVRVAAWNIQYF.

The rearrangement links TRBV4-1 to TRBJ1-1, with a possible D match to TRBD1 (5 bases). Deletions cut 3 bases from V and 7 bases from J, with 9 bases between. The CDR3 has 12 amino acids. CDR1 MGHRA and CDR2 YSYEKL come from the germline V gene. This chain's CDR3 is CASSHQGVEAFF. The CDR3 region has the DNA TGCGCCAGCAGCCATCAAGGGGTTGAAGCTTTCTTT.

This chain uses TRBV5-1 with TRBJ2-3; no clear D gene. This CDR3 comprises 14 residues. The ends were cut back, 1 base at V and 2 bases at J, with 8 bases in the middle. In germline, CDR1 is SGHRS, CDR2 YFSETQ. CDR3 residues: CASSLQQDTDTQYF. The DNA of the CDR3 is TGCGCCAGCAGCTTGCAGCAGGACACAGATACGCAGTATTTT.

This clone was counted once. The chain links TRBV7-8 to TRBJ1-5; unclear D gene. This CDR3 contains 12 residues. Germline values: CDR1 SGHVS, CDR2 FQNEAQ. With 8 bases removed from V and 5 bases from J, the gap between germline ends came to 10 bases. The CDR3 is CASGLWDQPQHF. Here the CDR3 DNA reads TGTGCCAGCGGACTGTGGGATCAGCCCCAGCATTTT.

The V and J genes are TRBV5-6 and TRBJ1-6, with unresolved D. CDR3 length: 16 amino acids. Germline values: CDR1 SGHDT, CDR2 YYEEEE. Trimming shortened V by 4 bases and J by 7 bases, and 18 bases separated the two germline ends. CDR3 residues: CASSQSGVGKNSPLHF. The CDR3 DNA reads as TGTGCCAGCAGCCAGTCGGGCGTCGGGAAGAATTCACCCCTCCACTTT.